This is a list of T cell receptor beta chains from one sample in a study of T cells in Graves' hyperthyroidism and ophthalmopathy. TCRdb recomputed calls from the multiplex PCR reads with MiXCR, one row per CDR3 protein. The table records about 640,000 distinct CDR3 sequences, roughly 20% of them present only once. Sample: blood. The receptors come from a man aged 25-45 years with Graves' ophthalmopathy. Both conserved end residues are part of each CDR3. Each record gives: clone size, D gene, J gene, V gene, CDR3 protein, CDR3 DNA. D genes are given only for firm matches. The listing skips clone size in some rows; elsewhere it reads once, few, many or a size class.

. . TRBJ2-2 TRBV6-2/TRBV6-3 CASSRLGRNTGELFF TGTGCCAGCAGTCGACTAGGGCGGAACACCGGGGAGCTGTTTTTT
many TRBD2 TRBJ2-3 TRBV5-1 CASSLTGLAGTDTQYF TGCGCCAGCAGCTTGACGGGACTAGCGGGGACAGATACGCAGTATTTT
. TRBD2 TRBJ2-1 TRBV6-2/TRBV6-3 CASSYSKAGVRYNEQFF TGTGCCAGCAGTTACTCGAAAGCGGGAGTACGCTACAATGAGCAGTTCTTC
. . TRBJ2-3 TRBV7-9 CASSYKSRGTDTQYF TGTGCCAGCAGCTACAAATCACGAGGGACAGATACGCAGTATTTT
. . TRBJ2-1 TRBV30 CAWSDPPAIVSYNKQFF TGTGCCTGGAGTGACCCGCCAGCGATTGTCTCCTACAATAAGCAGTTCTTC
many TRBD1 TRBJ1-1 TRBV5-1 CASSFRDRNTEAFF TGCGCCAGCAGCTTCCGGGACAGAAACACTGAAGCTTTCTTT
. TRBD1 TRBJ2-1 TRBV27 CASSFYLTGGANEQFF TGTGCCAGCAGTTTTTACTTGACAGGGGGGGCCAATGAGCAGTTCTTC
many TRBD1 TRBJ2-7 TRBV11-2 CASSPGGTGVHEQYF TGTGCCAGCAGCCCAGGGGGGACAGGGGTCCACGAGCAGTACTTC
. TRBD1 TRBJ1-4 TRBV28 CARPTGRSEKLFF TGTGCCAGGCCGACAGGGAGGTCTGAAAAACTGTTTTTT
few TRBD2 TRBJ2-3 TRBV20-1 CSAVSASGGTDTQYF TGCAGTGCCGTATCAGCTAGCGGAGGGACAGATACGCAGTATTTT
many TRBD1 TRBJ1-1 TRBV12-3/TRBV12-4 CASSGTGELNTEAFF TGTGCCAGCAGCGGGACAGGGGAGTTGAACACTGAAGCTTTCTTT
few TRBD1 TRBJ2-2 TRBV7-3 CASSFTGVTGELFF TGTGCCAGCAGCTTTACAGGGGTCACCGGGGAGCTGTTTTTT
few . TRBJ2-1 TRBV20-1 CSASWGLASEQFF TGCAGTGCTAGCTGGGGGCTAGCTTCTGAGCAGTTCTTC
. TRBD1 TRBJ2-7 TRBV5-5 CASSSFPPDRGPYEQYF TGTGCCAGCAGCTCGTTCCCCCCGGACAGGGGGCCCTACGAGCAGTACTTC
few TRBD1 TRBJ2-7 TRBV5-4 CASRKDRGRYEQYF TGTGCCAGCAGGAAGGACAGGGGGCGCTACGAGCAGTACTTC
few TRBD2 TRBJ2-4 TRBV5-4 CASSPATSSIQYF TGTGCCAGCTCGCCGGCGACTAGCTCCATTCAGTACTTC
. TRBD1 TRBJ2-3 TRBV18 CASSPIRGSSDTQYF TGTGCCAGCTCACCAATCAGGGGGAGTAGTGATACGCAGTATTTT
. TRBD1 TRBJ1-6 TRBV5-1 CASSTTGDSPLHF TGCGCCAGCAGCACTACAGGGGACTCACCCCTCCACTTT
many TRBD2 TRBJ2-3 TRBV28 CASSSPRGHGLAGGPSTDTQYF TGTGCCAGCAGCAGTCCTAGGGGGCACGGACTAGCGGGAGGGCCTAGCACAGATACGCAGTATTTT
. TRBD2 TRBJ2-1 TRBV28 CANTGAGISYNEQFF TGTGCCAACACGGGAGCGGGAATCTCCTACAATGAGCAGTTCTTC
. . TRBJ2-4 TRBV7-8 CASSLETRRNIQYF TGTGCCAGCAGCTTAGAGACGCGGCGAAACATTCAGTACTTC
few TRBD2 TRBJ2-3 TRBV10-2 CASSDSGRDTQYF TGCGCCAGCAGTGATAGCGGGAGGGATACGCAGTATTTT
few TRBD1 TRBJ2-7 TRBV25-1 CASSEMGQGYEQYF TGTGCCAGCAGTGAAATGGGACAGGGCTACGAGCAGTACTTC
. . TRBJ1-1 TRBV6-1 CASSEDRLNTEAFF TGTGCCAGCAGCGAAGACAGGTTGAACACTGAAGCTTTCTTT